These 9 T cell receptor beta chains originate from one sample sequenced in a study of T-cell reconstitution after alpha-beta-depleted transplantation in children. A library of TCRbeta sequences, prepared with unique molecular identifiers, was generated. MiXCR was run by TCRdb on the PCR reads, yielding one entry per CDR3 protein. The sample includes over 450,000 distinct CDR3 sequences, over 9.5% of them seen just once. Sample: PBMCs, taken before TCRalphabeta/CD19-depleted stem cell transplant. These receptors came from a child aged 2-15 years with inherited bone marrow failure, due to receive a stem cell transplant.

In its sample, this clonotype was seen once. A much more abundant neighbour one base away suggests this may be a read error. The V and J genes are TRBV20-1 and TRBJ1-5, with D perhaps matching TRBD1 (6 bases). Germline CDR1 reads DFQATT; CDR2 reads SNEGSKA (reference sequence). This CDR3 region has 19 residues. The CDR3 loop is CCARDRSRGAIRSRQPQHF. The DNA of the CDR3 is TGCTGTGCTAGAGATCGAAGTAGGGGGGCTATTCGTTCCCGTCAGCCCCAGCATTTT.

This clonotype was counted ten times or more. The V and J genes are TRBV4-1 and TRBJ2-1, with TRBD2 matching 10 bases. The CDR3 totals 16 residues. J was trimmed by 5 bases and V by 0 bases; bases with no gene match: 4. The germline V gene has CDR1 MGHRA and CDR2 YSYEKL. The CDR3 bases are TGCGCCAGCAGCCAAGAGAGGCTAGCGGGAGACAATGAGCAGTTCTTC. Protein product: CASSQERLAGDNEQFF.

This clonotype was picked up many times. V and J are TRBV7-9 and TRBJ2-7; D is ambiguous. The V and J ends lost 7 bases and 6 bases respectively, with 10 bases between them. CDR3 length: 11 amino acids. Per the germline V gene, CDR1 is SEHNR and CDR2 is FQNEAQ (reference sequence). In DNA form, the CDR3 reads TGTGCCAGCACCAGTGTGATCGAGCAGTACTTC. Its protein is CASTSVIEQYF. The whole variable domain, remainder taken from reference TRBV7-9 and TRBJ2-7, is DTGVSQNPRHKITKRGQNVTFRCDPISEHNRLYWYRQTLGQGPEFLTYFQNEAQLEKSRLLSDRFSAERPKGSFSTLEIQRTEQGDSAMYLCASTSVIEQYFGPGTRLTVT.

This clonotype appeared many times. This sequence joins TRBV10-2 and TRBJ2-5; D might be TRBD2 (5 bases). The CDR3 spans 11 residues. Germline CDR1 is WSHSY and CDR2 is SAAADI. Trimming cost V 8 bases and J 2 bases, with 6 bases left between them. CDR3 region: CASREQETQYF. CDR3 DNA: TGCGCCAGCCGGGAACAAGAGACCCAGTACTTC.

The rearrangement joins TRBV4-2 to TRBJ2-1; tentatively, D is TRBD1 (5 bases). Per the germline V gene, CDR1 is LGHNA and CDR2 is YNFKEQ. This CDR3 is built from 15 residues. V was clipped by 4 bases and J by 7 bases, with 17 bases between them. The CDR3 DNA is TGTGCCAGCAGCCCCAGGGTGGGCCTCTTAAATGAGCAGTTCTTC. This codes for CASSPRVGLLNEQFF.

The rearrangement uses TRBV10-3 and TRBJ2-7, with 7 bases lining up with TRBD1. Germline V gene lookup returns CDR1 ENHRY and CDR2 SYGVKD. The CDR3 is 13 residues long. V lost 11 bases, J lost 1 base, and 8 bases stayed unmatched. CDR3 loop: CAVTGAISYEQYF. For the CDR3, the DNA is TGTGCCGTTACAGGGGCAATTTCCTACGAGCAGTACTTC.

The chain employs TRBV12-3 or TRBV12-4 and TRBJ1-1; no definite D call. This CDR3 region has 12 residues. The V end was cut by 6 bases, the J end by 3 bases, with 8 bases between. CDR3 DNA sequence: TGTGCCAGCAGACCTTTTTACACTGAAGCTTTCTTT. Protein sequence: CASRPFYTEAFF.

This clonotype was recorded many times. The chain carries TRBV6-1 and TRBJ2-3; D not resolved. Deletions cut 5 bases from V and 1 base from J, with 7 bases between. The V gene's germline CDR1 is MNHNS and CDR2 SASEGT. This CDR3 has 13 residues. For the CDR3, the DNA is TGTGCCAGCAGTCGCCCTCGCACAGATACGCAGTATTTT. It encodes CASSRPRTDTQYF.

With regard to this clonotype: A much larger clone differs from this one at a single base, so this may be a read error. The V call is TRBV29-1, the J call TRBJ1-1; TRBD1 might be the D (6 bases). With 4 bases removed from V and 7 bases from J, the gap between germline ends came to 22 bases. This CDR3 comprises 15 residues. Germline V CDR1 and CDR2: SQVTM, ANQGSEA. CDR3 in amino acids: CSVGRAPYRAIEAFF. Here the CDR3 DNA reads TGCAGCGTTGGAAGAGCGCCGTACAGGGCTATTGAAGCTTTCTTT.